This record covers a single TCR beta chain. The data derive from a study of technical replicates of blood from several donors. The length of the CDR3 is 15 residues. V was clipped by 1 base and J by 7 bases; unmatched bases: 6. Per germline, CDR1 MNHNS and CDR2 SASEGT. Sequencing used immunoSEQ multiplex PCR; TCRdb keeps in-frame clones, though not all of them. The data hold 75,000 to 100,000 clones, with about 94% observed a single time. This chain connects TRBV6-1 to TRBJ1-4; TRBD1 matches at 7 bases. The sequence was collected from a human donor in good health. The sequencing input was T cells isolated from PBMCs. The CDR3 nucleotides read TGTGCCAGCAGTGAAGGGACAGGTGGTGGTGAAAAACTGTTTTTT. This translates into CASSEGTGGGEKLFF.